The present TCR beta chain was sequenced within a study of Ad26.COV2.S vaccination and SARS-CoV-2 variants (dated by TCRdb to the early 2020s). With respect to the entire study: Donors in the vaccine arm were drawn from COV1001, a multicentre, randomized, double-blind, placebo-controlled phase I-IIa trial testing Ad26.COV2.S in healthy adults. The TCR-sequenced set comprised around 30 samples: around 20 Ad26.COV2.S vaccine recipients, 5 placebo recipients and 8 SARS-CoV-2 convalescent individuals. Blinding of investigators to trial group allocation was maintained during experiments and outcome assessment. Sequencing of the TCRbeta repertoire served to evaluate the specificity and breadth of SARS-CoV-2-reactive T cell receptors following Ad26.COV2.S vaccination. Dosing of Ad26.COV2.S was intramuscular, at either 5x10^10 or 1x10^11 viral particles, delivered as one shot or as two shots spaced 56 days apart. Trial participants were randomized into five groups of five: low-dose or high-dose Ad26.COV2.S given once or twice, or placebo on both occasions. The paper as a whole reports these results and caveats: The study was not powered to compare responses between vaccine doses or regimens. After vaccination, substantial breadth of spike-specific CD8+ and CD4+ T cell responses was reported. The authors noted that the TCR breadth and depth analyses may have underestimated total T cell responses. Higher spike-specific TCR breadth was observed in Ad26.COV2.S recipients than in placebo recipients (P = 0.0014). Non-spike TCR breadth was comparable between vaccine and placebo recipients, consistent with the vaccine containing only spike.

Remarks on this clone: Its antigen is not yet known. No clone much larger than this one lies a single base away; base qualities are absent.

The CDR3 sequence holds 13 residues, the cysteine and phenylalanine included. The sequence is cut down to CDR3 DNA, 39 bases in frame from base 1. V is pruned by 5 bases and J by 8 bases, leaving 7 bases of the junction without a gene match. The germline V gene (reference sequence) specifies MNHEY as CDR1 and SMNVEV as CDR2. The immunoSEQ Assay was the method used to sequence TCRbeta CDR3 regions. After extraction, genomic DNA underwent amplification by bias-controlled multiplex PCR, followed by high-throughput sequencing. From the authors' description of their analysis: To quantify the absolute abundance of each unique TCRbeta CDR3 region, sequences were collapsed and filtered. T cell fraction was estimated by normalizing TCRbeta template counts to usable DNA, which was measured by amplifying reference genes present in all nucleated cells. Repertoire TCRs were annotated as SARS-CoV-2-specific by exact matching of V gene, CDR3 amino acid sequence and J gene to a known reactive TCR set. MIRA supplied the reference SARS-CoV-2 TCR set, which was filtered for enrichment in COVID-19-positive ImmuneCODE repertoires so that public or cross-reactive TCRs were removed. Based on the MIRA antigens, annotated TCRs were further analysed at the level of specific ORF or position within ORF. Breadth was defined as annotated unique rearrangements over total unique productive rearrangements; depth was the summed frequency of those rearrangements. Group comparisons of TCR breadth used two-sided Wilcoxon rank-sum tests. Held by TCRdb, this immuneACCESS table contains in-frame sequences only and omits some clones. Under half of the omission traces to an unresolved V gene where checked; the cause of the rest is unknown. Clone size and the V and J calls come from that table; the DNA yielded D and trimming. Counted in this sample were 290,000 or so clones; 80% to 90% of them appeared once. The ten largest clones take up about 3.6% of the sample.

This sample's treatment or condition label indicates: approximately 18 received Ad26.COV2.S at low or high dose, single or two shots; 5 received placebo; per-sample allocation not given. Repertoires of vaccine and placebo recipients were sequenced from samples taken on day 63 after the first injection. Between 29 July and 7 August 2020, Cohort 1b enrolled around 25 adults aged 18-55 years at one site in Boston, USA. Ad26.COV2.S was a replication-incompetent adenovirus type 26 vector that expressed a prefusion-stabilized SARS-CoV-2 spike protein derived from the original Wuhan strain. This clonotype was sampled from a person aged 18-65 years who received the Ad26.COV2.S COVID-19 vaccine or a placebo. The chain is encoded by TRBV27 joined to TRBJ1-2, with 8 junctional bases fitting TRBD1. The specimen was peripheral blood, collected in a trial of Ad26.COV2.S vaccine versus placebo. The base sequence is TGTGCCAGCAGTCGGACAGGGTCGAGAGGCTACACCTTC. It translates as CASSRTGSRGYTF.